The next 25 T cell receptor beta chains were all read from a single sample in a study of tumor-infiltrating lymphocytes in oesophageal squamous cell carcinoma. Each CDR3 protein gets one entry after TCRdb re-called the PCR reads with MiXCR. The table shows roughly 17,000 distinct CDR3 sequences, with less than 50% occurring only once. The sequenced sample consisted of normal esophageal tissue next to the tumor. Receptor source: a female donor with esophageal squamous cell carcinoma.

The chain recombines TRBV6-4 with TRBJ1-5; 10 nucleotides agree with TRBD1. With 10 bases clipped from V and 6 bases from J, the junction kept 15 bases outside the gene matches. Germline V lookup: CDR1 MRHNA, CDR2 SNTAGT. The CDR3 loop spans 16 amino acids. The CDR3 protein is CAILLPGQGPGQPQHF. The CDR3, as DNA: TGTGCCATCCTACTTCCGGGACAGGGGCCGGGTCAGCCCCAGCATTTT.

In its sample, this clonotype was seen many times. The V and J genes are TRBV6-6 and TRBJ2-7, with D tentatively TRBD2 (6 bases). Trimming took off 0 bases at V and 2 bases at J, with 20 bases between the two ends. This CDR3 comprises 18 residues. Germline loops: CDR1 MNHNY, CDR2 SVGAGI (reference sequence). The CDR3 DNA is TGTGCCAGCAGTTACTCAAACCGACTTTTAGCGGAACCCTACGAGCAGTACTTC. This codes for CASSYSNRLLAEPYEQYF.

This clonotype came up a few times. The gene calls are TRBV7-3 and TRBJ1-1; D uncertain. Trimming took 5 bases from V and 4 from J, leaving 11 bases between them. Germline V gene data show CDR1 as SGHTA and CDR2 as FQGTGA. The CDR3 spans 13 residues. CDR3 residues: CASSITEGTEAFF. The CDR3 DNA follows: TGTGCCAGCAGCATTACAGAGGGCACTGAAGCTTTCTTT.

This sequence joins TRBV7-3 and TRBJ2-6; D gene uncertain. V lost 4 bases, J lost 2 bases, and 6 bases lay in between. CDR3 length: 14 amino acids. Germline V gene data show CDR1 as SGHTA and CDR2 as FQGTGA. The CDR3 nucleotides are TGTGCCAGCAGCTCTTCCCCTGGGGCCAACGTCCTGACTTTC. Translating it yields CASSSSPGANVLTF.

This clonotype was detected a few times. The rearrangement uses TRBV7-2 and TRBJ1-6, with no clear D. With the DNA end fitting TRBJ1-5 better, the J assignment may be wrong. CDR1 is SGHTA and CDR2 is FQGNSA in the germline V gene. The length of the CDR3 is 14 residues. As DNA, the CDR3 is TGTGCCAGCAGCTTAGGGGGTCCTTTTCAGCCCCAGCATTTT. Encoded protein: CASSLGGPFQPQHF.

CDR3 nucleotides: TGTGCCAGCAGCTTTCGGGGGACCCAGTTCTTC. This sequence encodes CASSFRGTQFF. The chain combines TRBV7-8 with TRBJ2-6, with TRBD2 as a possible D gene (6 bases). The DNA end is a closer match to TRBJ2-1, so the J assignment may be wrong. CDR1 SGHVS and CDR2 FQNEAQ come from the germline V gene. CDR3 size: 11 residues.

This clonotype was counted only a few times. The chain uses TRBV7-2 and TRBJ2-3, with D perhaps matching TRBD2 (6 bases). In germline, CDR1 is SGHTA, CDR2 FQGNSA. V lost 5 bases, J lost 4 bases, and 25 bases lay in between. This CDR3 contains 18 residues. CDR3 amino acids: CASSPQLIWGELADTQYF. The CDR3 DNA reads TGTGCCAGCAGCCCTCAGCTGATCTGGGGGGAGCTGGCAGATACGCAGTATTTT.

This rearrangement joins TRBV7-6 to TRBJ2-7; D not certain. The end of the DNA fits TRBJ2-5 better, so the J call may be wrong. There are 12 residues in the CDR3. Germline V CDR1 and CDR2: SGHVS, FNYEAQ. This chain's CDR3 is CASSSLGETQYF. As DNA, the CDR3 is TGTGCCAGCAGCTCTCTTGGGGAGACCCAGTACTTC.

This clonotype is labeled as large. V gene TRBV7-2 combines with J gene TRBJ2-5; 13 bases align to TRBD2. Germline loops: CDR1 SGHTA, CDR2 FQGNSA. CDR3 length: 16 residues. Trimming took 5 bases from V and 2 from J; bases not matched to a gene: 5. In DNA, the CDR3 is TGTGCCAGCAGCCTCGGACTAGCGGGAGATCAAGAGACCCAGTACTTC. Its protein is CASSLGLAGDQETQYF.

This chain links TRBV7-2 with TRBJ2-3; D remains unclear. Trimming left V 1 base short and J 4 bases short, with 6 bases between. CDR3 length: 13 residues. CDR1 is SGHTA, CDR2 FQGNSA, per germline. Written as DNA, the CDR3 is TGTGCCAGCAGCTTAGTTCCCCCAGATACGCAGTATTTT. Translating it yields CASSLVPPDTQYF. The entire variable domain, with the rest obtained from reference TRBV7-2 and TRBJ2-3, is as follows: GAGVSQSPSNKVTEKGKDVELRCDPISGHTALYWYRQSLGQGLEFLIYFQGNSAPDKSGLPSDRFSAERTGGSVSTLTIQRTQQEDSAVYLCASSLVPPDTQYFGPGTRLTVL.

This clonotype showed up just once. The V and J genes are TRBV7-2 and TRBJ2-7; D gene ambiguous. The V end was cut by 5 bases, the J end by 3 bases, with 17 bases between. This CDR3 region has 15 residues. Germline V gene lookup returns CDR1 SGHTA and CDR2 FQGNSA. CDR3 loop: CASSQSPDRLYEQYF. CDR3 in DNA: TGTGCCAGCAGCCAATCACCGGACCGCCTCTACGAGCAGTACTTC.

This clonotype was detected ten times or more. The chain carries TRBV7-3 and TRBJ1-1; D is uncertain. Trimming pared 0 bases from V and 0 bases from J, leaving 2 bases between. The CDR3 consists of 13 residues. Germline CDR1 and CDR2: SGHTA and FQGTGA. The CDR3 sequence: CASSLTMNTEAFF. The CDR3 DNA follows: TGTGCCAGCAGCTTAACGATGAACACTGAAGCTTTCTTT. Full variable domain (remainder filled in from reference TRBV7-3 and TRBJ1-1): GAGVSQTPSNKVTEKGKYVELRCDPISGHTALYWYRQSLGQGPEFLIYFQGTGAADDSGLPNDRFFAVRPEGSVSTLKIQRTERGDSAVYLCASSLTMNTEAFFGQGTRLTVV.

This clonotype was observed at least ten times. The rearrangement joins TRBV27 to TRBJ2-3; 16 bases line up with TRBD2. V shed 5 bases, J shed 1 base, and the junction held 9 bases outside the gene matches. The CDR3 has 19 amino acids. In germline, CDR1 is MNHEY, CDR2 SMNVEV (reference sequence). The CDR3 DNA follows: TGTGCCAGCAGTAACCCCGGGACTAGCGGGAGGGCCGGCACAGATACGCAGTATTTT. The encoded protein is CASSNPGTSGRAGTDTQYF.

V and J are TRBV24-1 and TRBJ2-1; 10 positions agree with TRBD2. The J call is in doubt because the DNA end fits TRBJ2-5 better. This CDR3 contains 15 residues. Germline CDR1 and CDR2: KGHDR and SFDVKD. The CDR3 loop reads CATSGTSGAQETQYF. The CDR3, as DNA: TGTGCCACCAGTGGGACTAGCGGTGCACAAGAGACCCAGTACTTC.

This clonotype was observed at least ten times. The chain carries TRBV27 and TRBJ1-6; D is undetermined. Germline V gives CDR1 MNHEY, CDR2 SMNVEV (reference sequence). V was clipped by 1 base and J by 9 bases, with 7 bases between them. This CDR3 contains 13 residues. CDR3 sequence (DNA): TGTGCCAGCAGTTTATTAGACGGTTCACCCCTCCACTTT. This encodes CASSLLDGSPLHF.

This chain joins TRBV7-8 and TRBJ2-1, with D hard to call. The CDR3 runs to 12 residues. The germline V and J ends were trimmed by 6 bases and 6 bases, with 9 bases remaining between them. CDR1 and CDR2 (germline): SGHVS, FQNEAQ. CDR3 DNA: TGTGCCAGCAGTTACGTCTCCAATGAGCAGTTCTTC. It specifies CASSYVSNEQFF.

The V gene is TRBV7-4, the J gene TRBJ2-4; weak D call: TRBD1 (6 bases). This CDR3 comprises 16 residues. The germline V gene has CDR1 SGHVT and CDR2 SQSDAQ. Trimming shortened V by 2 bases and J by 13 bases, and 24 bases separated the two germline ends. The CDR3 coding sequence is TGTGCCAGCAGCTTATCCCGGGACATATACACAGATACGCAGTACTTC. It specifies CASSLSRDIYTDTQYF.

The V and J genes are TRBV7-2 and TRBJ2-7, with D perhaps matching TRBD1 (7 bases). V shed 5 bases and J shed 1 base, with 15 bases lying between them. This CDR3 is built from 15 residues. Germline CDR1 reads SGHTA; CDR2 reads FQGNSA. DNA for the CDR3: TGTGCCAGCAGCCGTGGGGGGACAGTATCCTACGAGCAGTACTTC. It translates to CASSRGGTVSYEQYF.

The chain has TRBV7-4 and TRBJ2-4; D gene uncertain. The J call could be wrong; TRBJ2-7 is a better fit for the DNA end. The CDR3 covers 15 residues. Germline CDR1 and CDR2: SGHVT and SQSDAQ. CDR3 nucleotide sequence: TGTGCCAGCAGCTTAGGGGGTACCGGCTCCTACGAGCAGTACTTC. This translates into CASSLGGTGSYEQYF.

The genes are TRBV14 and TRBJ2-3, with 9 bases identical to TRBD2. The length of the CDR3 is 15 residues. J gave up 2 bases and V 4 bases, and 4 bases lay outside the gene matches. Germline V gene data show CDR1 as SGHDN and CDR2 as FVKESK. The DNA of the CDR3 is TGTGCCAGCAGCCCCGGGACTAGCATCACAGATACGCAGTATTTT. This codes for CASSPGTSITDTQYF.

This clonotype appeared a single time. The junction and the germline gene differ at one end; a read error may be behind it. V usage is TRBV7-6 and J usage is TRBJ2-5; no clear D. This CDR3 comprises 14 residues. Germline V gene data show CDR1 as SGHVS and CDR2 as FNYEAQ. The CDR3 nucleotides read TGTGCTAGCAGCTTAGGGTCCGGACGGGAGACCCAGTACTTC. Protein sequence: CASSLGSGRETQYF.

This clonotype was counted many times. The rearrangement joins TRBV27 to TRBJ1-5; TRBD1 agrees at 12 bases. Germline V gene lookup returns CDR1 MNHEY and CDR2 SMNVEV (reference sequence). Trimming took 3 bases from V and 6 from J; bases not matched to a gene: 9. CDR3 size: 17 residues. The CDR3 protein is CASSFAGGTGGGQPQHF. The CDR3 DNA reads TGTGCCAGCAGTTTCGCAGGAGGGACAGGGGGCGGTCAGCCCCAGCATTTT.

This clonotype appeared a few times. The V call is TRBV7-3, the J call TRBJ1-2, with D uncertain. The CDR3 length is 12 residues. In germline, CDR1 is SGHTA, CDR2 FQGTGA. The ends were cut back, 10 bases at V and 8 bases at J, with 17 bases in the middle. The CDR3 bases are TGTGCCACTCTGACGTGCCCCAGGGGCTACACCTTC. Its protein product is CATLTCPRGYTF. The full variable domain, rest sourced from reference TRBV7-3 and TRBJ1-2, is GAGVSQTPSNKVTEKGKYVELRCDPISGHTALYWYRQSLGQGPEFLIYFQGTGAADDSGLPNDRFFAVRPEGSVSTLKIQRTERGDSAVYLCATLTCPRGYTFGSGTRLTVV.

The rearrangement uses TRBV7-2 and TRBJ2-5; no definite D call. The J call could be wrong; TRBJ2-1 is a better fit for the DNA end. The length of the CDR3 is 14 residues. The V gene's germline CDR1 is SGHTA and CDR2 FQGNSA. The CDR3 region has the DNA TGTGCCAGCAGCTTAGGTTGGCTCTCCAATGAGCAGTTCTTC. Its translation: CASSLGWLSNEQFF.

This clonotype has a count of ten or more. The J gene is TRBJ1-2, the V gene TRBV11-2; the D is unclear. Trimming pared 0 bases from V and 6 bases from J, leaving 8 bases between. The CDR3 runs to 13 residues. The germline V gene encodes CDR1 SGHAT and CDR2 FQNNGV. In nucleotides, the CDR3 is TGTGCCAGCAGCTTAGACCGTAGTCATGGCTACACCTTC. Its protein product is CASSLDRSHGYTF.